This T cell receptor beta chain was sequenced in a study of quantifying T cell responses using KT2 cells. The overall study: cDNA was made from DNase-treated RNA using alpha and beta constant primers. Overall study findings and caveats: Detection of KT2 sequences held at the lowest tested level, about one cell per 100,000 PBMC.

The cDNA 3' end received a ligated oligonucleotide with a UMI. The first PCR ran roughly 4 cycles with an equimolar RC1.1 and RC1.2 beta primer mix. TCRdb analysed the UMI-ligation and nested PCR reads with MiXCR anew, one entry per CDR3 protein. Of some 34,000 distinct CDR3 sequences in the sample, 10% are singletons; the top ten hold 8% to 10%. Per germline, CDR1 SGHNT and CDR2 YYREEE (reference sequence). This CDR3 contains 16 residues. V shed 0 bases and J 3 bases; nucleotides not matched to a gene: 6. Known numbers of the T cell clone KT2 were added to PBMC. This clonotype was seen repeatedly, ten times or more. The antigen remains undetermined.

Material for sequencing was PBMCs spiked with cells of the T cell clone KT2. The sequence came from a human donor. The chain has TRBV5-4 and TRBJ2-1; 7 bases line up with TRBD2. The CDR3: CASSLARASGYNEQFF. As DNA, the CDR3 is TGTGCCAGCAGCTTGGCCCGGGCTAGCGGCTACAATGAGCAGTTCTTC.